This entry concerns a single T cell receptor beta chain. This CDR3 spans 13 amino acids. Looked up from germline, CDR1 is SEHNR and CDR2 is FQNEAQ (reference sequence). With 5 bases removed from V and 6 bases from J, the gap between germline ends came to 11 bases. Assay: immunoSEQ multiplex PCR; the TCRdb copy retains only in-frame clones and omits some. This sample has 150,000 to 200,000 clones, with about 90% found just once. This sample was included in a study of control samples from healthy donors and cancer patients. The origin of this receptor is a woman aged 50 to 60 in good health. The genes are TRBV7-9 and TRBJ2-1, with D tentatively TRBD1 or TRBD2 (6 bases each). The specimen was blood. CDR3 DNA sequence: TGTGCCAGCAGCCTCGGAGGGGGCAATGAGCAGTTCTTC. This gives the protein CASSLGGGNEQFF.